The clone carrying this TCR beta chain was found many times. Antigen specificity is unknown. A second roughly 6 to 12 cycle PCR used barcoded and J-beta primers. Samples each returned at least 2.5 million CDR3-containing paired-end reads. One entry per CDR3 protein, called by TCRdb with MiXCR from the 5' RACE reads. This repertoire shows about 640,000 distinct CDR3 sequences, approximately 40% found once; its top ten account for roughly 30%. Germline V gene sequence: CDR1 SQVTM, CDR2 ANQGSEA. The CDR3 extends over 12 amino acids. V lost 2 bases to trimming and J lost 7 bases, with 11 bases between them. Extracted total RNA amounted to at least 5.5 micrograms for each sample. This sample was taken from a study of blood T cells in healthy people across ages. Findings and limits, study-wide: Because sorting was not performed, PBMCs prevented conclusive naive versus antigen-experienced comparison. Roughly linear age-related decline in beta diversity appeared, significant by age around 38.

The sequenced sample was blood. The sequence came from a man older than 75 in good health. The chain couples TRBV29-1 to TRBJ1-2; D may be TRBD1 (6 bases). For the CDR3, the DNA is TGCAGCGTTGAACGGGGGGCGCGTGGCTACACCTTC. Translating it yields CSVERGARGYTF. Combining the CDR3 with reference TRBV29-1 and TRBJ1-2 gives the whole variable domain SAVISQKPSRDICQRGTSLTIQCQVDSQVTMMFWYRQQPGQSLTLIATANQGSEATYESGFVIDKFPISRPNLTFSTLTVSNMSPEDSSIYLCSVERGARGYTFGSGTRLTVV.